This TCR beta chain was found in a study of early T cells in non-severe SARS-CoV-2 infection. Deletions cut 6 bases from V and 0 bases from J, with 5 bases between. This CDR3 has 12 residues. CDR1 and CDR2 from the germline V gene are PRHDT and FYEKMQ (reference sequence). Individual cDNA molecules received unique molecular identifiers. TCRdb itself ran the 5' RACE reads through MiXCR, one entry per CDR3 protein. The sample has about 39,000 distinct CDR3 sequences, less than 8.5% seen once. Input material: whole blood. The clonotype comes from an adult who was a healthcare worker with PCR-confirmed SARS-CoV-2 infection or an uninfected control (not recorded which). V usage is TRBV13 and J usage is TRBJ1-1; D uncertain. CDR3 sequence (DNA): TGTGCCAGCAGTGAGGTGAACACTGAAGCTTTCTTT. This encodes CASSEVNTEAFF.